A selection of T cell receptor beta chains follows, all from one sample in a study of blood T cells in healthy people across ages. TCRdb itself ran the 5' RACE reads through MiXCR, one entry per CDR3 protein. The sample holds about 1.8 million distinct CDR3 sequences, less than 50% seen once. Material: blood. The receptor set was obtained from a woman between 35 and 50 years old in good health. Each CDR3 is given with its conserved first and last residue. Each record gives: J gene, clone size, D gene, V gene, CDR3 DNA, CDR3 protein. The D gene is left open where the match is weak. Clone size, where shown, is once, few, many, or a class for clones that have expanded.

>TRBJ2-3|few|TRBD2|TRBV27
TGTGCCAGCAGTGCTACTAGCGGGGGGCCCACAGATACGCAGTATTTT
CASSATSGGPTDTQYF
>TRBJ2-7|few|.|TRBV6-2/TRBV6-3
TGTGCCAGCAGTTACCCATTCTCTAGTGAGCAGTACTTC
CASSYPFSSEQYF
>TRBJ1-6|.|TRBD1|TRBV3-1
TGTGCCAGCAGCCAAGCCGGGACAGGGAGGTCACCCCTCCACTTT
CASSQAGTGRSPLHF
>TRBJ2-3|.|TRBD2|TRBV9
TGTCCCAGCAGCGTAGGTCGGGGGGGCTTCACAGATACGCAGTATTTT
CPSSVGRGGFTDTQYF
>TRBJ2-4|few|.|TRBV2
TGTGCCAGCAGTGAGTCAGGGCTAAACATTCAGTACTTC
CASSESGLNIQYF
>TRBJ2-3|.|.|TRBV20-1
TGCAGTGCTAGAGTACCGGCCAGGAGCACAGATACGCAGTATTTT
CSARVPARSTDTQYF
>TRBJ1-6|.|.|TRBV2
TGTGCCAGCAGTGAGGAGGAGACGATAAATTCACCCCTCCACTTT
CASSEEETINSPLHF
>TRBJ1-2|.|.|TRBV28
TGTGCCAGCAGTTCCGGAGCGATTATGGATGACTACACCTTC
CASSSGAIMDDYTF
>TRBJ2-2|.|.|TRBV3-1
TGTGCCAGCAGCCCCCGCCGAAGGTCCTCGGGGGAGCTGTTTTTT
CASSPRRRSSGELFF
>TRBJ1-5|.|TRBD1|TRBV24-1
TGTGCCACCAGTGAACACAGGGGTCAGCCCCAGCATTTT
CATSEHRGQPQHF
>TRBJ2-7|few|.|TRBV29-1
TGCAGCGTTGGGTCAGGGTTCAATGAGCAGTACTTC
CSVGSGFNEQYF
>TRBJ2-3|.|TRBD2|TRBV13
TGTGCCAGCAGCTTAGGACATCGTCGGGGGACTAGCGGGGCAAAAGATACGCAGTATTTT
CASSLGHRRGTSGAKDTQYF
>TRBJ2-6|.|TRBD1|TRBV6-5
TGTGCCAGCAGTTACGTGACAGGGTCGGGGGCCAACGTCCTGACTTTC
CASSYVTGSGANVLTF
>TRBJ2-3|.|TRBD2|TRBV28
TGTGCCAGCAGTCCCCGACACCTCGACACTCAAATAGTTCGGGGGGGCTTCGCAGATACGCAGTATTTT
CASSPRHLDTQIVRGGFADTQYF
>TRBJ2-1|.|.|TRBV5-1
TGCGCCAGCCGGGACGGCAGTCTAGCTACCAATGAGCAGTTCTTC
CASRDGSLATNEQFF
>TRBJ1-5|few|TRBD1|TRBV12-3/TRBV12-4
TGTGCCAGCAGTTTAGTAGGGGGGACAGGGGGCTATCAGCCCCAGCATTTT
CASSLVGGTGGYQPQHF
>TRBJ2-7|.|TRBD1|TRBV9
TGTGCCAGCAGCGTAGGGAGCGGACAGGGTTTCGAGCAGTACTTC
CASSVGSGQGFEQYF
>TRBJ1-5|.|TRBD1|TRBV7-9
TGTGCCAGCAGCTCGGAGGACAGGGGCAATCAGCCCCAGCATTTT
CASSSEDRGNQPQHF
>TRBJ1-5|.|TRBD1|TRBV7-2
TGTGCCAGCAGCTTAGCGGGGACAGGGAGGCAGCCCCAGCATTTT
CASSLAGTGRQPQHF
>TRBJ2-5|.|.|TRBV9
TGTGCCAGCAGCGTACGTGTAGGACCCCAAGAGACCCAGTACTTC
CASSVRVGPQETQYF
>TRBJ2-7|.|.|TRBV6-2/TRBV6-3
TGTGCCAGCAGTTACACCCGGACGGCTTCCTACGAGCAGTACTTC
CASSYTRTASYEQYF